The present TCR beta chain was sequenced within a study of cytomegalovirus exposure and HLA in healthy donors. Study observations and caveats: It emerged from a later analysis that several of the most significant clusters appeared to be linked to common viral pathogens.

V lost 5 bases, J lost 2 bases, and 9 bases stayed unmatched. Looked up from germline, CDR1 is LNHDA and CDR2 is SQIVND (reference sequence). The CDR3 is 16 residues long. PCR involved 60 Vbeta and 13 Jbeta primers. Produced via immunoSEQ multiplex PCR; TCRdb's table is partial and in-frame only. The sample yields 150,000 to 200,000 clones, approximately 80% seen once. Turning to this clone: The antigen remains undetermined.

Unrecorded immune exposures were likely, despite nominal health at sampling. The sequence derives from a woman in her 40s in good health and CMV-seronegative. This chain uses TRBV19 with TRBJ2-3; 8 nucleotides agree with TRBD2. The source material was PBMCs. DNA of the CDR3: TGTGCCAGTAGTCTTGTAGCGGGAATATCCACAGATACGCAGTATTTT. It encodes CASSLVAGISTDTQYF.